These 11 T cell receptor beta chains were sequenced from one sample in a study of technical replicates of blood from a few donors. Some clones are missing from TCRdb's copy, which holds only in-frame ones; the method was immunoSEQ multiplex PCR. The sample includes tens of thousands of clones, approximately 98% of them seen just once. Sequenced input: T cells isolated from PBMCs. Receptor source: a human donor in good health.

The V gene is TRBV2, the J gene TRBJ2-7; 12 bases match TRBD2. Germline CDR1 reads SNHLY; CDR2 reads FYNNEI. V was clipped by 5 bases and J by 2 bases; unmatched bases: 1. The CDR3 is made up of 14 amino acids. The CDR3 loop reads CASSWTSGAYEQYF. In nucleotides, the CDR3 is TGTGCCAGCAGTTGGACTAGCGGGGCCTACGAGCAGTACTTC.

The rearrangement joins TRBV15 to TRBJ2-3; perhaps TRBD1 as D (6 bases). The CDR3 runs 16 residues. Germline V gene data show CDR1 as LNHNV and CDR2 as YYDKDF (reference sequence). V lost 4 bases to trimming and J lost 0 bases, with 14 bases between them. In nucleotides, the CDR3 is TGTGCCACCAGCACCGAACAGGGTTTTAGCACAGATACGCAGTATTTT. Its protein is CATSTEQGFSTDTQYF.

The chain couples TRBV9 to TRBJ2-2; TRBD1 might be the D (6 bases). The germline CDR1 and CDR2 sequences are SGDLS and YYNGEE. The CDR3 extends over 15 amino acids. Trimming shortened V by 0 bases and J by 4 bases, and 10 bases separated the two germline ends. CDR3 in amino acids: CASSVALTGTGELFF. The CDR3 nucleotides read TGTGCCAGCAGCGTAGCACTGACAGGCACCGGGGAGCTGTTTTTT.

This chain uses TRBV6-6 with TRBJ2-5, with 7 bases matching TRBD1. CDR1 is MNHNY, CDR2 SVGAGI, per germline (reference sequence). V lost 7 bases, J lost 4 bases, and 12 bases stayed unmatched. The CDR3 runs to 15 residues. CDR3 DNA: TGTGCCAGCACTTCGGGACGGAGGACAGGAGAGACCCAGTACTTC. It codes for CASTSGRRTGETQYF.

The rearrangement links TRBV28 to TRBJ2-5; 10 nucleotides match TRBD1. Germline-derived CDR1 and CDR2 are MDHEN and SYDVKM. V shed 1 base, J shed 4 bases, and the junction held 9 bases outside the gene matches. The CDR3 runs 17 residues. The CDR3 DNA reads TGTGCCAGCAGTTTATTCGGGGACAGGGGACTTACAGAGACCCAGTACTTC. It translates to CASSLFGDRGLTETQYF.

The chain has TRBV6-1 and TRBJ1-4, with 7 bases identical to TRBD1. J was trimmed by 6 bases and V by 5 bases; bases with no gene match: 6. CDR1 and CDR2 from the germline V gene are MNHNS and SASEGT. This CDR3 region has 14 residues. The CDR3 sequence: CASSSRGEDEKLFF. The CDR3 DNA reads as TGTGCCAGCAGTTCCAGGGGGGAGGATGAAAAACTGTTTTTT.

The genes are TRBV7-6 and TRBJ1-2; 9 bases are a match to TRBD1. This CDR3 region has 13 residues. Germline V lookup: CDR1 SGHVS, CDR2 FNYEAQ. V shed 4 bases, J shed 8 bases, and the junction held 5 bases outside the gene matches. DNA for the CDR3: TGTGCCAGCAGCTCAGGACAGGGGCACGGCTACACCTTC. Protein: CASSSGQGHGYTF. The full variable domain, its missing parts supplied by reference TRBV7-6 and TRBJ1-2, is GAGVSQSPRYKVTKRGQDVALRCDPISGHVSLYWYRQALGQGPEFLTYFNYEAQQDKSGLPNDRFSAERPEGSISTLTIQRTEQRDSAMYRCASSSGQGHGYTFGSGTRLTVV.

The chain couples TRBV4-3 to TRBJ2-1; 11 bases are a match to TRBD2. This CDR3 comprises 15 residues. J gave up 9 bases and V 2 bases, and 6 bases lay outside the gene matches. Germline V lookup: CDR1 LGHNA, CDR2 YSLEER. In DNA, the CDR3 is TGCGCCAGCAGCCAATGGCTAGCGGGAGGATTTGAGCAGTTCTTC. This sequence encodes CASSQWLAGGFEQFF.

This clone is a singleton in its sample. The chain joins TRBV18 to TRBJ2-7; D is possibly TRBD1 (5 bases). This CDR3 spans 12 amino acids. Germline V lookup: CDR1 KGHSH, CDR2 LQKENI. The V end lost 2 bases, the J end lost 3 bases, and 5 bases lay between the germline ends. The DNA of the CDR3 is TGTGCCAGCTCACCAGACAGCTACGAGCAGTACTTC. This sequence encodes CASSPDSYEQYF.

DNA for the CDR3: TGTGCCAGCACACTAGCCGGCTACAATGAGCAGTTCTTC. It specifies CASTLAGYNEQFF. The chain has TRBV6-1 and TRBJ2-1; TRBD2 might be the D (6 bases). CDR1 MNHNS and CDR2 SASEGT come from the germline V gene. CDR3 length: 13 residues. V was clipped by 7 bases and J by 3 bases, with 10 bases between them.

The J gene is TRBJ1-2, the V gene TRBV5-1, with TRBD1 matching 10 bases. CDR1 and CDR2 (germline): SGHRS, YFSETQ. The CDR3 is 16 amino acids. V dropped 0 bases and J dropped 7; count of bases not matched to a gene: 9. DNA for the CDR3: TGCGCCAGCAGCTTGGCCGAGGGACAGGGGATGGGTGGCTACACCTTC. It translates to CASSLAEGQGMGGYTF.